Here is one T cell receptor beta chain with its context. Assay used: immunoSEQ multiplex PCR; TCRdb lists only in-frame clones, some missing. The table records about 160,000 clones, under 90% of them present only once. This study enrolled people aged about 18 to 100 from roughly 24 US geographic areas. Symptom resolution, clearance, or two negative PCRs marked the recovered donors of Cohort 3. The data derive from a study of blood T cell repertoires in COVID-19. The wider study: Whether acute or convalescent, the COVID-19 samples came from the United States, Italy and Spain.

Germline values: CDR1 MGHRA, CDR2 YSYEKL. V was shortened by 6 bases and J by 2 bases, with 9 bases between the two germline ends. CDR3 length: 13 amino acids. Sample: PBMCs or T cells enriched from blood (not recorded which). This rearrangement joins TRBV4-1 to TRBJ2-3; D unclear. This TCR came from a man in his 60s who had recovered from COVID-19. CDR3 amino acids: CASRAIDTDTQYF. In DNA form, the CDR3 reads TGCGCCAGCAGAGCGATCGACACAGATACGCAGTATTTT.